One and the same sample provided the 27 T cell receptor beta chains below, sequenced in a study of T cell responses to AZD1222 COVID-19 vaccine. Some clones are missing from TCRdb's copy, which holds only in-frame ones; the method was immunoSEQ multiplex PCR. The sample shows about 120,000 clones, roughly 85% of them seen only once. The sequences come from peripheral blood, collected on day 0 of AZD1222 vaccination. These receptors were obtained from an adult in good health.

The chain combines TRBV9 with TRBJ1-1, with 10 positions matching TRBD1. Losses at the gene ends were 0 bases for V and 1 base for J; bases not matched to a gene: 6. This CDR3 has 17 residues. CDR1 is SGDLS, CDR2 YYNGEE, per germline. CDR3 in DNA: TGTGCCAGCAGCGTAGGGTGGGACAGGGGACCGAACACTGAAGCTTTCTTT. As protein: CASSVGWDRGPNTEAFF.

For the CDR3, the DNA is TGTGCCACCAGCAACCCTCGGCGGGGGGGCCTACATACGCAGTATTTT. Protein product: CATSNPRRGGLHTQYF. The V call is TRBV15, the J call TRBJ2-3, with 9 positions matching TRBD2. This CDR3 comprises 16 residues. Germline CDR1 reads LNHNV; CDR2 reads YYDKDF (reference sequence). V gave up 4 bases and J gave up 7 bases; unmatched junction bases: 12.

The chain carries TRBV27 and TRBJ1-3, with 7 bases matching TRBD1. The CDR3 is 15 amino acids. V shed 6 bases and J 4 bases; nucleotides not matched to a gene: 9. Germline-derived CDR1 and CDR2 are MNHEY and SMNVEV (reference sequence). The CDR3 DNA reads TGTGCCAGCAGCTCGACAGGGTCTGACGGAAACACCATATATTTT. Amino acid sequence: CASSSTGSDGNTIYF.

There are a few counts of this clone. This chain connects TRBV4-2 to TRBJ2-1; 8 bases line up with TRBD2. Per germline, CDR1 LGHNA and CDR2 YNFKEQ. The CDR3 is 18 amino acids. V was pared by 4 bases and J by 5 bases, with 16 bases of the junction left unmatched. Here the CDR3 reads CASSRSSYTGTRNNEQFF. CDR3 coding DNA: TGTGCCAGCAGCCGATCTTCATACACCGGGACTAGGAACAATGAGCAGTTCTTC.

J is TRBJ2-1 and V is TRBV30; 9 bases line up with TRBD2. The CDR3 has 17 amino acids. The germline V gene has CDR1 GTSNPN and CDR2 SVGIG (reference sequence). V dropped 3 bases and J dropped 1; count of bases not matched to a gene: 10. The CDR3: CAWSPLRGRVSYNEQFF. As DNA, the CDR3 is TGTGCCTGGAGCCCTTTGCGCGGGAGGGTTTCCTACAATGAGCAGTTCTTC.

This clone was seen only once. This rearrangement joins TRBV24-1 to TRBJ1-5; 9 nucleotides line up with TRBD1. CDR3 length: 16 amino acids. The junction had 4 bases not matched to a gene; V was cut back by 4 bases and J by 1 base. Germline V gene data show CDR1 as KGHDR and CDR2 as SFDVKD. CDR3 loop: CATSDQGQGSNQPQHF. For the CDR3, the DNA is TGTGCCACCAGTGACCAAGGACAGGGGAGCAATCAGCCCCAGCATTTT.

This clone counts as medium-sized. The V and J genes are TRBV19 and TRBJ2-2; either TRBD1 or TRBD2 may fit D (5 bases each). The CDR3 contains 16 residues. In germline, CDR1 is LNHDA, CDR2 SQIVND (reference sequence). V shed 5 bases and J shed 4 bases, with 17 bases lying between them. The CDR3 coding sequence is TGTGCCAGTAGTCTCTCCGGGACCAGGCCCACCGGGGAGCTGTTTTTT. It is translated as CASSLSGTRPTGELFF. Full variable domain (rest looked up from reference TRBV19 and TRBJ2-2): DGGITQSPKYLFRKEGQNVTLSCEQNLNHDAMYWYRQDPGQGLRLIYYSQIVNDFQKGDIAEGYSVSREKKESFPLTVTSAQKNPTAFYLCASSLSGTRPTGELFFGEGSRLTVL.

The chain has TRBV24-1 and TRBJ2-2, with 8 bases lining up with TRBD2. Germline CDR1 is KGHDR and CDR2 is SFDVKD. The junction had 6 bases not matched to a gene; V was cut back by 0 bases and J by 7 bases. The CDR3 covers 16 residues. CDR3 in DNA: TGTGCCACCAGTGATTTGGTCCGGGAGGGTGACGGGGAGCTGTTTTTT. Translated, it gives CATSDLVREGDGELFF.

The chain carries TRBV7-9 and TRBJ1-5; D is uncertain. This CDR3 comprises 16 residues. Trimming removed 4 bases at V and 9 bases at J, with 22 bases between. CDR1 and CDR2 from the germline V gene are SEHNR and FQNEAQ (reference sequence). The CDR3 region has the DNA TGTGCCAGCAGCTGCGCCGGTGTGGCTCTTGATTTGCCCCAGCATTTT. It encodes CASSCAGVALDLPQHF.

This clone was counted between two and nine times. V and J are TRBV6-5 and TRBJ1-3; a weak D match, TRBD1 (6 bases). With 6 bases removed from V and 0 bases from J, the gap between germline ends came to 12 bases. Germline V lookup: CDR1 MNHEY, CDR2 SVGAGI. The CDR3 extends over 15 amino acids. The CDR3 region is CASRSTGLSGNTIYF. CDR3 nucleotides: TGTGCCAGCAGGTCTACAGGGCTCTCTGGAAACACCATATATTTT.

This chain uses TRBV6-5 with TRBJ1-6; 7 bases fit TRBD1. The CDR3 has 16 amino acids. Germline loops: CDR1 MNHEY, CDR2 SVGAGI. The junction had 7 bases not matched to a gene; V was cut back by 0 bases and J by 8 bases. The CDR3 protein is CASSYSIWDSYSPLHF. The DNA for the CDR3 is TGTGCCAGCAGTTACTCGATATGGGACAGCTATTCACCCCTCCACTTT.

The chain is built from TRBV2 and TRBJ2-3; tentatively, D is TRBD2 (6 bases). V was shortened by 4 bases and J by 2 bases, with 16 bases between the two germline ends. Germline CDR1 SNHLY, CDR2 FYNNEI. This CDR3 spans 16 amino acids. CDR3 nucleotides: TGTGCCAGCAGTGTCTGGCGGGGCAAAGCCACAGATACGCAGTATTTT. Translated, it gives CASSVWRGKATDTQYF.

This clone was seen only once. The chain employs TRBV9 and TRBJ1-5, with D hard to call. The CDR3 is 13 amino acids. Germline CDR1 is SGDLS and CDR2 is YYNGEE. Deletions cut 4 bases from V and 5 bases from J, with 10 bases between. The CDR3 DNA follows: TGTGCCAGCAGCCTCGACGGACATCAGCCCCAGCATTTT. Translated, it gives CASSLDGHQPQHF.

This sequence joins TRBV6-1 and TRBJ1-2; tentatively, D is TRBD1 (6 bases). The V end was cut by 4 bases, the J end by 2 bases, with 17 bases between. The CDR3 spans 16 residues. Germline V gene lookup returns CDR1 MNHNS and CDR2 SASEGT. The CDR3 loop is CASSAWDGGGNYGYTF. CDR3 in DNA: TGTGCCAGCAGTGCCTGGGACGGAGGGGGGAACTATGGCTACACCTTC.

This chain joins TRBV5-6 and TRBJ2-7, with a weak D call TRBD1 (5 bases). The CDR3 has 15 amino acids. The V gene's germline CDR1 is SGHDT and CDR2 YYEEEE. Trimming took off 5 bases at V and 6 bases at J, with 21 bases between the two ends. In DNA form, the CDR3 reads TGTGCCAGCAGTCGTCCGGGCAGGGATAGTGGCGAGCAGTACTTC. This encodes CASSRPGRDSGEQYF.

The chain has TRBV30 and TRBJ1-3, with a weak D call TRBD1 (6 bases). CDR3 length: 13 amino acids. Deletions cut 6 bases from V and 5 bases from J, with 14 bases between. CDR1 is GTSNPN, CDR2 SVGIG, per germline (reference sequence). CDR3 DNA sequence: TGTGCCTGCCCACAGGGTTCTAGAAACACCATATATTTT. Translation: CACPQGSRNTIYF.

This rearrangement joins TRBV24-1 to TRBJ2-1; D gene uncertain. CDR1 KGHDR and CDR2 SFDVKD come from the germline V gene. The CDR3 contains 15 residues. The V end lost 3 bases, the J end lost 8 bases, and 16 bases lay between the germline ends. The CDR3 sequence: CATSDPDPPVDEQFF. Written as DNA, the CDR3 is TGTGCCACCAGTGATCCGGACCCCCCGGTTGATGAGCAGTTCTTC.

This clone was counted a single time. The chain joins TRBV3-1 (or the pseudogene TRBV3-2) to TRBJ2-2; D remains unclear. Between the trimmed V and J ends, which lost 5 bases and 4 bases, there was a span of 5 bases. Looked up from germline, CDR1 is LGHDT and CDR2 is YNNKEL (reference sequence). The CDR3 extends over 12 amino acids. This CDR3 reads CASSESTGELFF. The DNA for the CDR3 is TGTGCCAGCAGCGAAAGCACCGGGGAGCTGTTTTTT.

The rearrangement links TRBV7-3 to TRBJ1-5; D may be TRBD1 (5 bases). V lost 0 bases and J 5 bases, leaving 11 bases between the germline ends. Germline V gene sequence: CDR1 SGHTA, CDR2 FQGTGA. The CDR3 is 15 residues long. The CDR3 sequence: CASSLTGGSDQPQHF. As DNA, the CDR3 is TGTGCCAGCAGCTTAACGGGGGGGTCCGATCAGCCCCAGCATTTT.

This chain uses TRBV15 with TRBJ1-1; possible D gene TRBD1, 5 bases. The V and J ends lost 5 bases and 1 base respectively, with 17 bases between them. CDR3 length: 16 residues. Per the germline V gene, CDR1 is LNHNV and CDR2 is YYDKDF (reference sequence). CDR3 loop: CATSEDGAFRNTEAFF. DNA for the CDR3: TGTGCCACCAGCGAAGACGGGGCCTTTAGGAACACTGAAGCTTTCTTT.

The chain combines TRBV29-1 with TRBJ1-2; D is ambiguous. V was clipped by 2 bases and J by 1 base, with 8 bases between them. Germline-derived CDR1 and CDR2 are SQVTM and ANQGSEA. There are 13 residues in the CDR3. The chain's CDR3 is CSVETDVNYGYTF. CDR3 coding DNA: TGCAGCGTTGAAACAGACGTTAACTATGGCTACACCTTC.

The rearrangement uses TRBV11-2 and TRBJ1-3; D is uncertain. The V gene lost 1 base and the J gene lost 3 bases, with 10 bases spanning the gap. The CDR3 runs 15 residues. Germline loops: CDR1 SGHAT, CDR2 FQNNGV. CDR3 residues: CASSLVLGFGNTIYF. The CDR3 region has the DNA TGTGCCAGCAGCTTAGTATTAGGTTTTGGAAACACCATATATTTT.

Note on this clone: A junction boundary mismatches the germline segment, possibly from a read error. The chain has TRBV2 and TRBJ1-2; weak D call: TRBD1 (5 bases). Germline loops: CDR1 SNHLY, CDR2 FYNNEI. The CDR3 contains 17 residues. The CDR3 spells CASSHGRTQGGGYGHTF. The DNA of the CDR3 is TGTGCCAGCAGTCACGGGAGGACTCAGGGCGGCGGCTATGGCCACACCTTC.

The J gene is TRBJ2-1, the V gene TRBV4-2; 8 nucleotides agree with TRBD1. The germline gives CDR1 LGHNA, CDR2 YNFKEQ. The CDR3 consists of 16 residues. V lost 8 bases to trimming and J lost 1 base; unmatched junction nucleotides: 10. The CDR3 region is CASGTGPTTSYNEQFF. In DNA, the CDR3 is TGTGCCAGCGGGACAGGTCCGACCACGTCCTACAATGAGCAGTTCTTC.

The chain couples TRBV30 to TRBJ1-1; D is ambiguous. CDR3 length: 13 residues. Trimming pared 0 bases from V and 1 base from J, leaving 6 bases between. CDR1 GTSNPN and CDR2 SVGIG come from the germline V gene (reference sequence). CDR3 bases: TGTGCCTGGAGTGTATGGGGGAACACTGAAGCTTTCTTT. Amino acids: CAWSVWGNTEAFF.

This clone was recorded only once. J is TRBJ1-6 and V is TRBV5-1; TRBD1 matches at 7 bases. The CDR3 is made up of 19 amino acids. Germline loops: CDR1 SGHRS, CDR2 YFSETQ. Trimming at V came to 5 bases and at J to 0 bases, leaving 14 bases not matched to a gene. CDR3 residues: CASRRGSLGQSSYNSPLHF. The CDR3 nucleotides are TGCGCCAGCAGACGAGGCAGCTTGGGACAGAGCTCCTATAATTCACCCCTCCACTTT.

The CDR3 region is CASSLLGAEQYF. In DNA form, the CDR3 reads TGCGCCAGCAGCTTGCTAGGGGCCGAGCAGTACTTC. V gene TRBV5-1 combines with J gene TRBJ2-7; possibly TRBD1 for D (5 bases). Per the germline V gene, CDR1 is SGHRS and CDR2 is YFSETQ. This CDR3 spans 12 amino acids. The V and J ends lost 1 base and 6 bases respectively, with 8 bases between them.